The TCR beta chain under discussion was sequenced for a study of T cell responses to AZD1222 COVID-19 vaccine (dated by TCRdb to the early 2020s). For context, the study as a whole: AZD1222 recipients with second doses at about 4 weeks or about 12 weeks were pooled, because spike-specific TCR depth and breadth did not differ between schedules. Enrollment into the trials was organized by age into subgroups of 18-55, 56-69 and 70-plus years, and those subgroups contained roughly 150, 30 and 60 TCR-sequenced participants, respectively. TCR sequencing was performed for about 240 trial participants, of whom around 210 were given two doses of AZD1222 and about 25 were given two doses of MenACWY control vaccine.

The CDR3 regions of human TCRbeta chains were analyzed by immunosequencing. Turning to the authors' computational methods: Repertoire TCRs were matched against a reference library of SARS-CoV-2-specific TCRs generated with the MIRA antigen-specificity platform. Breadth meant the fraction of unique TCRs that were SARS-CoV-2-associated, whereas depth meant the fraction of total T cells that were SARS-CoV-2-associated. Using the MIRA data, each spike-specific TCR was assigned both to the spike region to which the TCR was reactive and to a CD4 or CD8 class. Log10-transformed breadth and depth values were compared by one-way ANOVA with Sidak's multiple comparisons tests. TCRdb retrieved this table from immuneACCESS and kept in-frame rearrangements only. Not all clones are present; in checked studies, unresolved V genes account for under half, and no reason is known for the remainder. V, J and clone size derive from that table, while D and trimming were established from the DNA sequence. The sample data list about 150,000 clones, and roughly 87% of these were observed just once. The ten largest clonotypes hold around 2.6% of the sample.

Unmatched junction bases come to 5, with V trimmed by 5 bases and J by 4 bases. The CDR1 and CDR2 encoded by the germline V gene (reference sequence) are SEHNR and FQNEAQ. The CDR3 goes from the cysteine to the phenylalanine over 15 residues. Only the CDR3 DNA stays, 45 bases, in frame from base 1. The time point label for this specimen denotes: baseline before first vaccination. The vaccinee samples were drawn from two UK trials, COV001 and COV002, one of which was a single-blind randomized controlled phase 2/3 trial testing AZD1222 (ChAdOx1 nCoV-19) in healthy adults. For TCRbeta chain sequencing, PBMC samples from trial participants were taken at day 0 and at day 28 after the second dose. On this clone itself: Its specific antigen is unknown. It has no much larger one-base neighbor in the sample; base qualities were not kept.

The full study reports these points: Participants were mostly white British, with more females than males. The authors suggested clonal diversity may have been underestimated. The vaccine-associated CD4 TCRs covered the entire spike protein, and the dominant responses fell in regions 160-218 and 743-854. Conclusions about previously exposed vaccinees were limited because only six AZD1222 recipients were SARS-CoV-2 seropositive at baseline. Nearly half of unique spike-specific TCRs reportedly recognized epitopes outside regions mutated in the B.1.351 and B.1.1.7 variants. Because no samples from the day 14 peak response were available, repertoires could be characterized only after the peak T cell response. The 56-69-year group was small, and its depth increase did not reach significance, likely because of low power. A significant rise in spike-specific TCR breadth and depth was observed after two AZD1222 doses relative to day 0 and relative to MenACWY recipients.

The chain joins TRBV7-9 to TRBJ2-7; TRBD2 lines up with 13 middle nucleotides. This receptor was taken from an adult in good health. Sequencing used peripheral blood, obtained on day 0 of AZD1222 vaccination. The CDR3 is CASSPLLAGGYEQYF. The sequenced DNA is TGTGCCAGCAGCCCACTACTAGCGGGAGGGTACGAGCAGTACTTC.